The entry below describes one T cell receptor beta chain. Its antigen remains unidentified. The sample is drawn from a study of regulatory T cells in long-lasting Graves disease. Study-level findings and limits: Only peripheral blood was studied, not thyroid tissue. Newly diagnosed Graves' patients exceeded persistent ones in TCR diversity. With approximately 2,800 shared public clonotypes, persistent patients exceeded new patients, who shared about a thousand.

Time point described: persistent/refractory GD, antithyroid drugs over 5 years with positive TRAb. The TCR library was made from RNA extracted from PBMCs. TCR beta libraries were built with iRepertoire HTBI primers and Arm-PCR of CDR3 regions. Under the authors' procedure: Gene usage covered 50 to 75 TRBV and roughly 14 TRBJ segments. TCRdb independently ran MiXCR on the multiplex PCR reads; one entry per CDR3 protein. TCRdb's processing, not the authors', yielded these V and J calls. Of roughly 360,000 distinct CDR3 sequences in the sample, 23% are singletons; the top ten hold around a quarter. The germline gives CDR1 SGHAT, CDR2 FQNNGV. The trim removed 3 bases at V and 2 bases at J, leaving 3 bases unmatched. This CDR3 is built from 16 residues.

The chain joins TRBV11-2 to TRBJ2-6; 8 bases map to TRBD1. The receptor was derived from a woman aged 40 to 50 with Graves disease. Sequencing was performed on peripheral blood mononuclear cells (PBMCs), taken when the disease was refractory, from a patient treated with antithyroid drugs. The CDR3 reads CASSFGRGPGANVLTF. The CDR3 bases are TGTGCCAGCAGCTTCGGCAGGGGGCCTGGGGCCAACGTCCTGACTTTC. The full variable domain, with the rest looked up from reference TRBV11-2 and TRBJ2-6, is EAGVAQSPRYKIIEKRQSVAFWCNPISGHATLYWYQQILGQGPKLLIQFQNNGVVDDSQLPKDRFSAERLKGVDSTLKIQPAKLEDSAVYLCASSFGRGPGANVLTFGAGSRLTVL.